The rows below give T cell receptor beta chains drawn from one sample of a study of blood T cells in healthy people across ages. TCRdb ran MiXCR on the 5' RACE reads and lists one entry per CDR3 protein. Here the sample spans about 800,000 distinct CDR3 sequences, about 25% being singletons. This sample was also put to use in a study of T cells of mothers and their children.

Sequenced: blood. The origin of the receptors is a boy aged 5 to 17 in good health. Each CDR3 is given without its conserved first and last residue. The order of the fields is clone size, D gene, V gene, J gene, CDR3 protein. D genes are given only for firm matches. Rows may omit the clone size; those that give it use once, few, many or a size class.

NA	NA	TRBV6-5	NA	ASKSPISSYEQY
NA	TRBD1	TRBV4-2	TRBJ2-5	ASSQETGLLQETQY
few	TRBD1	TRBV5-5	TRBJ1-1	ASSSRGEGAGPEAF
few	NA	TRBV20-1	TRBJ1-5	SARRPNQPQH
few	NA	TRBV29-1	TRBJ2-3	SVRSGVAPDTQY
few	TRBD2	TRBV7-2	TRBJ2-7	ASRGLAGEVDEQY
NA	NA	TRBV7-6	TRBJ1-4	ASSLTEGVGEKLF
few	TRBD1	TRBV2	NA	ASSEGDRVTYEQY
NA	NA	TRBV29-1	TRBJ2-5	SVGSVGETQY
few	TRBD1	TRBV20-1	TRBJ1-4	SARDRDRGNEKLF
NA	NA	TRBV4-3	TRBJ2-3	ASSQTGIGETDTQY
many	NA	TRBV5-1	TRBJ2-1	ASSPGQRASSYNEQF
NA	TRBD1	TRBV5-1	TRBJ2-5	ASPPRTGEQTQY
NA	NA	TRBV20-1	TRBJ2-1	SAVFYNEQF
NA	NA	TRBV20-1	NA	SAVKNIGRGEQY
few	NA	TRBV10-3	TRBJ2-3	AIRPQGKGTDTQY
few	TRBD2	TRBV9	TRBJ2-1	ASSVVTGGYNEQF
few	TRBD1	TRBV20-1	TRBJ1-4	SAHRPGQVEKLF
NA	TRBD1	TRBV7-9	TRBJ1-2	ASSLPTGGFGYT
few	TRBD1	TRBV28	TRBJ1-1	ASSLGQGAHFVAEAF
once	NA	TRBV7-8	TRBJ1-5	ASSLGPDNQPQH
few	TRBD1	TRBV7-2	TRBJ2-7	ASSRRGQSYEQY
NA	NA	TRBV7-8	TRBJ2-1	ASSLPSGGNEQF
many	TRBD1	TRBV28	TRBJ2-4	ASSLVGQGTQY
NA	TRBD2	TRBV7-2	TRBJ2-2	ASGGLAENTGELF
NA	TRBD1	TRBV20-1	TRBJ1-1	SAGRTGKVTEAF
few	NA	TRBV12-3/TRBV12-4	TRBJ1-1	ASTFIGGLNTEAF
few	NA	TRBV4-3	TRBJ2-1	ASSQDGPSVSSYNEQF
NA	TRBD2	TRBV18	TRBJ2-1	ASSARLAGLSYNEQF
NA	NA	TRBV18	TRBJ2-3	ASSPLMAGNTDTQY
NA	NA	TRBV28	NA	ASSTDRKTQF
NA	NA	TRBV29-1	TRBJ2-2	SVTEGTGELF
NA	NA	TRBV12-3/TRBV12-4	TRBJ2-3	ASSLLGMDTQY
few	TRBD2	TRBV7-8	TRBJ2-5	ASSHRLAGENRTQY
NA	TRBD1	TRBV7-2	TRBJ2-7	ASSFQGAEQY
NA	TRBD2	TRBV12-3/TRBV12-4	TRBJ2-2	ASHLAGAIGELF
NA	NA	TRBV29-1	NA	NVPQRSATPYNEQF
NA	NA	TRBV20-1	TRBJ2-7	SARVPQPNEQY
few	TRBD1	TRBV5-1	TRBJ2-7	ASSLGRQGAYEQY
few	TRBD2	TRBV18	TRBJ2-1	ASSPSAGVVNEQF
NA	NA	TRBV12-3/TRBV12-4	TRBJ1-4	ASSFRPRGDEKLF
few	NA	TRBV20-1	NA	SARDLSGLETQY
NA	NA	TRBV7-9	TRBJ2-7	ASTRSAGGLGGEQY
few	NA	TRBV6-2/TRBV6-3	TRBJ2-7	ASSYPDEQY
few	NA	TRBV20-1	TRBJ1-5	SARRGEGQPQH